This T cell receptor beta chain was identified in a study of early T cells in non-severe SARS-CoV-2 infection (dated by TCRdb to the early 2020s). About the investigation overall: Because TCR sequencing was done on bulk RNA from unsorted whole blood, the alpha and beta chains could not be paired.

The research as a whole found: VDJdb matching was skewed toward anti-spike CD8 responses and likely underestimated virus-specific expansions, missing private and CD4 specificities.

A word on this clonotype: Its antigen remains unidentified. Base qualities were left out, and no much larger clone turns up one base away.

Library creation used 5' RACE. TCRdb shows the sequencer as NextSeq 500. Unique molecular identifiers were attached to individual cDNA molecules in the TCR library protocol so that sequencing error and PCR bias could be corrected. Both TCR alpha and beta chains were sequenced, and tight co-correlation was observed between alpha and beta sequence abundances in each sample. The authors' analysis ran thus. Decombinator V4 was used to annotate the V gene, J gene and CDR3 of the TCR sequences. TCRs were defined as expanded if a significant change between any two time points was detected under a Poisson model with p below 0.0001. TCR abundances were normalised to the total number of TCRs sequenced in each sample and reported as counts per million. TRAV1-2 paired with TRAJ12, TRAJ20 or TRAJ33 defined MAIT TCRs, while TRAV10 paired with TRAJ18 defined iNKT TCRs. A search of VDJdb, accessed on 1 November 2021, was run for TCRs annotated to CMV, EBV and SARS-CoV-2, with TCRs annotated for multiple antigens excluded. TCRdb reworked the public reads: Q25 trimming with fastp, MiXCR clone assembly, productive beta chains retained. For every CDR3 protein sequence, its rows merge into one entry that carries the most common genes and DNA. For this entry, the V and J calls and clone size follow TCRdb and not the study's own pipeline. The sample contains fewer than 75,000 distinct CDR3 sequences, roughly 18% of them found a single time. Of the sample, over 8% is held by the ten largest clones.

Inclusive of the bounding cysteine and phenylalanine, the CDR3 is 16 residues long. CDR3 DNA is the only sequence kept; it has 48 bases, read in frame from the first base. CDR1 and CDR2 (DFQATT, SNEGSKA) derive from the germline V gene (reference sequence). Clipping removes 3 bases from V and 7 bases from J, with 15 as the unmatched junction base count. Set within a cohort of healthcare workers in London, UK, this nested case-control study involved weekly PCR testing of nasopharyngeal swabs along with blood sampling. Healthcare workers were recruited during the week of the UK lockdown, between 23 and 31 March 2020, and followed weekly for up to roughly 15 weeks.

This receptor was obtained from an adult who was a healthcare worker with PCR-confirmed SARS-CoV-2 infection or an uninfected control (not recorded which). The V gene is TRBV20-1 and the J gene is TRBJ2-1; a stretch of 7 junction bases matches TRBD2. The material was whole blood, obtained at baseline. The CDR3 loop reads CSARSASGVNVNEQFF. The DNA reads as follows: TGCAGTGCTAGGTCGGCTAGCGGTGTAAACGTAAATGAGCAGTTCTTC.